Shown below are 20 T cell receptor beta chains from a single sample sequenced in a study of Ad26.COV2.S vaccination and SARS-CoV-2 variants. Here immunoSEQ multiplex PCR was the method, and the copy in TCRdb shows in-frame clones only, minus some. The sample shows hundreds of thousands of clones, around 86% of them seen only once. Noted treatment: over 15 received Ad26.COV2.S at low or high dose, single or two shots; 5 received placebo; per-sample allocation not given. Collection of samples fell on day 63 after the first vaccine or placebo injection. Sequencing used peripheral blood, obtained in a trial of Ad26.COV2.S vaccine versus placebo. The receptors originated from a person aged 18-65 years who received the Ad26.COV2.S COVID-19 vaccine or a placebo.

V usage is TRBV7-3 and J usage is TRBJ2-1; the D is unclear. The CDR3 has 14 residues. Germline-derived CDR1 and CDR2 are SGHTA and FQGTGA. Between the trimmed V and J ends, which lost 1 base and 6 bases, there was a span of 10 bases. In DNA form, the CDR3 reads TGTGCCAGCAGCTTAAACCCTCAGGTCAATGAGCAGTTCTTC. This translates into CASSLNPQVNEQFF.

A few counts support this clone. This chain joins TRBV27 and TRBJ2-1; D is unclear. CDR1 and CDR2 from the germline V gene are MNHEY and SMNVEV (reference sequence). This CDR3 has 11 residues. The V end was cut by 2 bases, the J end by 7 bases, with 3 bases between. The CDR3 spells CASSLGNEQFF. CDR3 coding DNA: TGTGCCAGCAGTTTAGGGAATGAGCAGTTCTTC.

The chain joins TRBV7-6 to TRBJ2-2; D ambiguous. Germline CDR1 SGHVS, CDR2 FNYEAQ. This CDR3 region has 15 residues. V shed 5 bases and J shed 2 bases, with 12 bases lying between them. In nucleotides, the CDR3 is TGTGCCAGCAGCGGGCGACCAGCCAACACCGGGGAGCTGTTTTTT. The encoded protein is CASSGRPANTGELFF.

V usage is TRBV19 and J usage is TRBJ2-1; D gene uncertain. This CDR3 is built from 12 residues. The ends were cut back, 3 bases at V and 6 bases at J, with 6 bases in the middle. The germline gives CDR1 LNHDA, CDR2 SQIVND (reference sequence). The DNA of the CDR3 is TGTGCCAGTAGTATCTCGGTCAATGAGCAGTTCTTC. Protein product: CASSISVNEQFF.

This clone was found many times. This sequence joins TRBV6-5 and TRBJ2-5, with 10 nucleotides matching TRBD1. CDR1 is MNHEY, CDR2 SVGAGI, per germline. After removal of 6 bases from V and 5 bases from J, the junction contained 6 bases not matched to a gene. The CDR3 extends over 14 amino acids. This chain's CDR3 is CASSPTGGKETQYF. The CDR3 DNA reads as TGTGCCAGCAGCCCGACAGGGGGCAAGGAGACCCAGTACTTC.

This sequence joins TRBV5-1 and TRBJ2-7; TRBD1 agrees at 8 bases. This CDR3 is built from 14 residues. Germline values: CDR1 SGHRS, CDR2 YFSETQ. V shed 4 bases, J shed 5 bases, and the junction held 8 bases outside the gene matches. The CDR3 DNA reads TGCGCCAGCAGCCCTCGGACAGGGCCTAACGAGCAGTACTTC. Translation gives CASSPRTGPNEQYF.

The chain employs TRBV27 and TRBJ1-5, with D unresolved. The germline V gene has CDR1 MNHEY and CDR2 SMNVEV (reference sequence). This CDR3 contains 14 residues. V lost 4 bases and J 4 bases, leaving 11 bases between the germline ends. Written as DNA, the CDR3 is TGTGCCAGCAGTTGGTTAGGGAAGAATCAGCCCCAGCATTTT. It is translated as CASSWLGKNQPQHF.

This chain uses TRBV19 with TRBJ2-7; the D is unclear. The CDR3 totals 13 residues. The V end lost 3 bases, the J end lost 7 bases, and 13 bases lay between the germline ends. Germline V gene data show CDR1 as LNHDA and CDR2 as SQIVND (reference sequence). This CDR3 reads CASSINSLGEQYF. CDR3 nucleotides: TGTGCCAGTAGTATCAACAGCTTGGGGGAGCAGTACTTC.

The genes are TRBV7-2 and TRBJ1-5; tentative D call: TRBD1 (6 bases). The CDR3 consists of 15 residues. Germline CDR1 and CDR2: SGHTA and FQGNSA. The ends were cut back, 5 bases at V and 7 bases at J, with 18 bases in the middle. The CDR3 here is CASSPRGGAAQPQHF. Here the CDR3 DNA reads TGTGCCAGCAGCCCAAGAGGGGGGGCGGCGCAGCCCCAGCATTTT.

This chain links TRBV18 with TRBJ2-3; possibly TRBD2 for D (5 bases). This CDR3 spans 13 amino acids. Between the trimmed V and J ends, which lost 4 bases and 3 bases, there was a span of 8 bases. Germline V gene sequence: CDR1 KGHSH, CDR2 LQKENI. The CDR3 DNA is TGTGCCAGCTCACGGACTGGGACAGATACGCAGTATTTT. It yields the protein CASSRTGTDTQYF.

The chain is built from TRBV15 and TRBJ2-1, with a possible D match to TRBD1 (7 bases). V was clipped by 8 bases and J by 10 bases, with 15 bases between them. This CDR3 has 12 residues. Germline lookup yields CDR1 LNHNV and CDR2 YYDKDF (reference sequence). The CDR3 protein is CATQVQGGEQFF. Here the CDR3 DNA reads TGTGCCACCCAAGTCCAGGGGGGAGAGCAGTTCTTC. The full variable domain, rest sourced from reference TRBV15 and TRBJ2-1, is DAMVIQNPRYQVTQFGKPVTLSCSQTLNHNVMYWYQQKSSQAPKLLFHYYDKDFNNEADTPDNFQSRRPNTSFCFLDIRSPGLGDTAMYLCATQVQGGEQFFGPGTRLTVL.

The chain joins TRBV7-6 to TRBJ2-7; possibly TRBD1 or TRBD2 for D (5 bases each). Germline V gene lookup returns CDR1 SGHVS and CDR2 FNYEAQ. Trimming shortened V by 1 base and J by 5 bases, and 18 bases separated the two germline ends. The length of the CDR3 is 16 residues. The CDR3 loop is CASSLGYGAVANEQYF. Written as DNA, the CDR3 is TGTGCCAGCAGCTTAGGTTACGGGGCAGTGGCCAACGAGCAGTACTTC.

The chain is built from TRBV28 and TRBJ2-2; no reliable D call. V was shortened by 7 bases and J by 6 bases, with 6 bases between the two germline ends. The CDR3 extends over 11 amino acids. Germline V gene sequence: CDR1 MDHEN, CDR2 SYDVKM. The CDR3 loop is CASTTAGELFF. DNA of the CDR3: TGTGCCAGCACTACAGCCGGGGAGCTGTTTTTT.

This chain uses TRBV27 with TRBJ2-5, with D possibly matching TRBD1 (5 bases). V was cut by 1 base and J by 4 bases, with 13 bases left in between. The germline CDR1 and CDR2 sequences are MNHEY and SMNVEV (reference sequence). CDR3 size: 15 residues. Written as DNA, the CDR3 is TGTGCCAGCAGTTTATGGTCAGGGAACGGAGAGACCCAGTACTTC. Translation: CASSLWSGNGETQYF.

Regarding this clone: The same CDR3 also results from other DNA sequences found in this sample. The CDR3 bases are TGCGCCAGCAGCCCTAACAGGGAAGGCGCCTTCTTT. This sequence encodes CASSPNREGAFF. The chain joins TRBV4-1 to TRBJ1-1; a possible D gene is TRBD1 (6 bases). Trimming removed 4 bases at V and 14 bases at J, with 17 bases between. This CDR3 contains 12 residues. Germline V gene lookup returns CDR1 MGHRA and CDR2 YSYEKL.

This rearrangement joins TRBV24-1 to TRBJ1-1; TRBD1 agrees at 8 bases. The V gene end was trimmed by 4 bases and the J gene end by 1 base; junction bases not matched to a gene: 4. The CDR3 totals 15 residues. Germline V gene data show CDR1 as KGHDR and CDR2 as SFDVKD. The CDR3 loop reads CATSEDRGSNTEAFF. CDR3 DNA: TGTGCCACCAGTGAAGACAGGGGATCGAACACTGAAGCTTTCTTT.

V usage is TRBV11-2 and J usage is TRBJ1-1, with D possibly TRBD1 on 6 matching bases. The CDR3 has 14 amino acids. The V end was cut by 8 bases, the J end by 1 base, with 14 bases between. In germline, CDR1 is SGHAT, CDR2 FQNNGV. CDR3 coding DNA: TGTGCCAGCGGATCGGACAGAGGGAACACTGAAGCTTTCTTT. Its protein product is CASGSDRGNTEAFF.

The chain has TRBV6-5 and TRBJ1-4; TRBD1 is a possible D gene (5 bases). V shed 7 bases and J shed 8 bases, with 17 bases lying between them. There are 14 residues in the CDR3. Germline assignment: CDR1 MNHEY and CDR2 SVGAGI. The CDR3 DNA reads TGTGCCAGCAAGCGGGGGAATAGTCGGGAAAAACTGTTTTTT. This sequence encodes CASKRGNSREKLFF.

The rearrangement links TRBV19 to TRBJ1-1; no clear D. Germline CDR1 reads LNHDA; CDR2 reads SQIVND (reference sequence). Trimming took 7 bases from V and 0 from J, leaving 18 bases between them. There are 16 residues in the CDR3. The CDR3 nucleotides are TGTGCCAGTACCAAACAGACTACCCGCATGAACACTGAAGCTTTCTTT. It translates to CASTKQTTRMNTEAFF.

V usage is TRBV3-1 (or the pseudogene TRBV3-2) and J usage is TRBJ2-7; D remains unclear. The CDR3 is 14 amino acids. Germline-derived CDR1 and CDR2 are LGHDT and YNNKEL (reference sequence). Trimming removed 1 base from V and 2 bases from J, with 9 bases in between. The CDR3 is CASSQGRSTYEQYF. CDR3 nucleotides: TGTGCCAGCAGCCAAGGACGGTCGACCTACGAGCAGTACTTC.